This T cell receptor (beta chain) appears in the sequencing data of a study of OX40 agonist ivuxolimab in advanced cancers. The germline V gene has CDR1 PRHDT and CDR2 FYEKMQ (reference sequence). With V trimmed by 3 bases and J by 3 bases, 6 bases remained unmatched. This CDR3 spans 17 amino acids. The table came from immunoSEQ multiplex PCR; TCRdb's copy has only in-frame clones and leaves some out. The sample lists 28,000 or so clones; less than 90% were seen once. This clone was seen just once. The rearrangement joins TRBV13 to TRBJ2-6, with 9 bases identical to TRBD1. This specimen was CD4+ or CD8+ T cells sorted from blood, taken in a trial of the OX40 agonist ivuxolimab. This TCR derives from an adult with an advanced solid tumor such as melanoma, head and neck, liver or kidney cancer. CDR3 nucleotide sequence: TGTGCCAGCAGCTTGACAGGGGGTTATAATGGGGCCAACGTCCTGACTTTC. As protein: CASSLTGGYNGANVLTF.